Presented here are 32 T cell receptor beta chains from one specimen sequenced in a study of blood T cells in healthy people across ages (dated by TCRdb to 2014 to 2015). The method behind the library was 5' RACE. TCRdb records Illumina HiSeq 2500 as the sequencer. The second PCR ran for about 6 to 12 cycles and used a J-beta primer mix along with a sample-barcoded 5' primer. TCRdb took the public reads, trimmed them with fastp at Q25, ran MiXCR for clone calling and kept in-frame beta chains. Every CDR3 protein is listed once, alongside the most common genes and DNA of its rows. The sample has some 640,000 distinct CDR3 sequences on record, around 49% of them singletons. The ten largest clonotypes hold 30% to 35% of the sample. The sample was blood. These receptors were obtained from a woman aged 60-70 years in good health.

This clonotype was picked up many times. The genes are TRBV27 and TRBJ2-7; D might be TRBD2 (5 bases). Trimming removed 5 bases at V and 4 bases at J, with 21 bases between. Germline V lookup: CDR1 MNHEY, CDR2 SMNVEV (reference sequence). The CDR3 loop spans 16 amino acids. The CDR3 DNA reads TGTGCCAGCAGTCCTCGGCCTCCGGGATACCCTTACGAGCAGTACTTC. This encodes CASSPRPPGYPYEQYF.

This clonotype occurred a few times. The rearrangement links TRBV29-1 to TRBJ2-7; TRBD2 aligns across 7 bases. CDR3 size: 12 residues. Germline lookup yields CDR1 SQVTM and CDR2 ANQGSEA. The J segment lost 1 base and the V segment lost 5 bases, leaving 2 bases of the junction unmatched. The CDR3 loop is CSVLRESYEQYF. CDR3 in DNA: TGCAGCGTTCTGCGGGAGTCCTACGAGCAGTACTTC.

This clonotype was picked up one time. This chain joins TRBV20-1 and TRBJ2-1; unclear D gene. Trimming took off 6 bases at V and 16 bases at J, with 19 bases between the two ends. Per germline, CDR1 DFQATT and CDR2 SNEGSKA (reference sequence). There are 11 residues in the CDR3. In DNA form, the CDR3 reads TGCAGTGCACGTACAGCTGTTGGTGCTTTCTTC. Amino acid sequence: CSARTAVGAFF.

The rearrangement links TRBV20-1 to TRBJ2-1; 9 nucleotides match TRBD1. The CDR3 has 16 amino acids. V shed 0 bases, J shed 4 bases, and the junction held 7 bases outside the gene matches. CDR1 and CDR2 from the germline V gene are DFQATT and SNEGSKA (reference sequence). CDR3 amino acids: CSARDPGQGGYNEQFF. CDR3 sequence (DNA): TGCAGTGCTAGAGATCCGGGACAGGGAGGATACAATGAGCAGTTCTTC.

This clonotype was observed many times. The rearrangement links TRBV4-2 to TRBJ2-5; 15 nucleotides align to TRBD2. The CDR3 is 17 amino acids. V dropped 0 bases and J dropped 5; count of bases not matched to a gene: 4. CDR1 and CDR2 (germline): LGHNA, YNFKEQ. Written as DNA, the CDR3 is TGTGCCAGCAGCCAAGATGGACTAGCGGGAGGGCCTGAGACCCAGTACTTC. Residues: CASSQDGLAGGPETQYF.

V is TRBV2 and J is TRBJ1-1; 7 bases line up with TRBD1. This CDR3 is built from 14 residues. Germline V gene sequence: CDR1 SNHLY, CDR2 FYNNEI. Trimming removed 7 bases from V and 1 base from J; junction bases left unmatched: 6. The CDR3 DNA reads as TGTGCCAGCACCAGACAGGGTCGGAACACTGAAGCTTTCTTT. Residues: CASTRQGRNTEAFF.

V gene TRBV6-6 combines with J gene TRBJ2-7; 8 bases fit TRBD1. With 6 bases clipped from V and 3 bases from J, the junction kept 7 bases outside the gene matches. Germline CDR1 and CDR2: MNHNY and SVGAGI (reference sequence). The CDR3 length is 14 residues. Here the CDR3 reads CASRRQGHDYEQYF. The DNA of the CDR3 is TGTGCCAGCAGGCGACAGGGGCACGACTACGAGCAGTACTTC.

This clonotype has at least ten counts. The chain is built from TRBV20-1 and TRBJ2-5, with TRBD1 as a possible D gene (5 bases). V gave up 5 bases and J gave up 4 bases, with 8 bases separating them. CDR1 is DFQATT, CDR2 SNEGSKA, per germline (reference sequence). The length of the CDR3 is 11 residues. The CDR3 DNA reads TGCAGTGCTCAGGGCAGAGAGACCCAGTACTTC. It is translated as CSAQGRETQYF.

The rearrangement uses TRBV20-1 and TRBJ1-1, with TRBD1 matching over 12 bases. J lost 5 bases, V lost 3 bases, and 4 bases had no gene match. The CDR3 has 14 amino acids. Germline V gene sequence: CDR1 DFQATT, CDR2 SNEGSKA (reference sequence). CDR3 amino acids: CSASGTGGWTEAFF. CDR3 sequence (DNA): TGCAGTGCTAGCGGGACAGGGGGCTGGACTGAAGCTTTCTTT.

This clonotype has a handful of counts. The chain uses TRBV12-3 or TRBV12-4 and TRBJ1-2, with 7 bases lining up with TRBD1. This CDR3 has 12 amino acids. V shed 6 bases, J shed 7 bases, and the junction held 5 bases outside the gene matches. In nucleotides, the CDR3 is TGTGCCAGCAGCTACAGGGGAGGTGGCTACACCTTC. It yields the protein CASSYRGGGYTF.

V usage is TRBV20-1 and J usage is TRBJ1-2, with 7 nucleotides matching TRBD1. The V gene's germline CDR1 is DFQATT and CDR2 SNEGSKA (reference sequence). The junction had 11 bases not matched to a gene; V was cut back by 6 bases and J by 7 bases. The CDR3 consists of 13 residues. This chain's CDR3 is CSALLGGQTGYTF. The CDR3 DNA sequence: TGCAGTGCCCTCCTTGGGGGACAGACTGGCTACACCTTC.

V usage is TRBV5-1 and J usage is TRBJ2-1; D is uncertain. Trimming stripped 5 bases from V and 8 bases from J, with 11 bases between. Per germline, CDR1 SGHRS and CDR2 YFSETQ. The CDR3 is made up of 12 amino acids. The CDR3 loop reads CASRRTGDEQFF. The CDR3 DNA reads TGCGCCAGCAGGCGGACCGGCGATGAGCAGTTCTTC. The complete variable domain, with remaining parts taken from reference TRBV5-1 and TRBJ2-1, reads KAGVTQTPRYLIKTRGQQVTLSCSPISGHRSVSWYQQTPGQGLQFLFEYFSETQRNKGNFPGRFSGRQFSNSRSEMNVSTLELGDSALYLCASRRTGDEQFFGPGTRLTVL.

This clonotype was recorded only once. The chain combines TRBV2 with TRBJ2-4; D might be TRBD1 or TRBD2, each matching 5 bases. The CDR3 is made up of 14 amino acids. Trimming removed 6 bases at V and 0 bases at J, with 9 bases between. The germline V gene encodes CDR1 SNHLY and CDR2 FYNNEI. The CDR3 bases are TGTGCCAGCAGAGGGACGGGAGCCAAAAACATTCAGTACTTC. It specifies CASRGTGAKNIQYF.

This clonotype was seen only a few times. The CDR3 sequence is CASSFLSPSGEQYF. The CDR3 nucleotides read TGTGCCAGCAGTTTTTTATCCCCCTCCGGCGAGCAGTACTTC. The chain uses TRBV27 and TRBJ2-7; D is undetermined. The CDR3 has 14 residues. From germline, CDR1 is MNHEY and CDR2 SMNVEV (reference sequence). V dropped 3 bases and J dropped 6 bases, with 15 bases sitting between them.

The chain is built from TRBV7-2 and TRBJ2-3; TRBD2 matches at 8 bases. Germline values: CDR1 SGHTA, CDR2 FQGNSA. The CDR3 loop spans 15 amino acids. The ends lost 4 bases at V and 8 bases at J; junction bases unmatched: 11. CDR3 residues: CASSSLAGGALTQYF. The CDR3 nucleotides read TGTGCCAGCAGCTCGCTAGCGGGCGGGGCGCTTACGCAGTATTTT.

Here the CDR3 DNA reads TGCAGTGCTGGGACTAGCGCGGCGGGGGAGCAGTTCTTC. Translation gives CSAGTSAAGEQFF. This chain uses TRBV20-1 with TRBJ2-1; 10 nucleotides align to TRBD2. Germline lookup yields CDR1 DFQATT and CDR2 SNEGSKA (reference sequence). Germline trimming cut 5 bases from V and 10 bases from J; bases unmatched to any gene: 8. The CDR3 runs 13 residues.

In this sample, this clonotype turned up a few times. The chain has TRBV5-1 and TRBJ1-1; TRBD1 might be the D (5 bases). The CDR3 covers 14 residues. Germline CDR1 SGHRS, CDR2 YFSETQ. V lost 4 bases to trimming and J lost 1 base, with 11 bases between them. CDR3 protein: CASSQTDRNTEAFF. The CDR3 DNA is TGCGCCAGCAGCCAGACCGACAGGAACACTGAAGCTTTCTTT. Full variable domain (outside the CDR3, taken from reference TRBV5-1 and TRBJ1-1): KAGVTQTPRYLIKTRGQQVTLSCSPISGHRSVSWYQQTPGQGLQFLFEYFSETQRNKGNFPGRFSGRQFSNSRSEMNVSTLELGDSALYLCASSQTDRNTEAFFGQGTRLTVV.

The chain has TRBV20-1 and TRBJ2-7; 10 bases line up with TRBD2. CDR1 and CDR2 (germline): DFQATT, SNEGSKA (reference sequence). This CDR3 is built from 13 residues. With 6 bases clipped from V and 3 bases from J, the junction kept 5 bases outside the gene matches. CDR3 nucleotide sequence: TGCAGTGCGGCCCCTAGCGGGAGCTACGAGCAGTACTTC. Translation gives CSAAPSGSYEQYF.

The chain employs TRBV7-8 and TRBJ1-1; D is undetermined. The CDR3 runs 13 residues. The ends were cut back, 2 bases at V and 2 bases at J, with 6 bases in the middle. Germline V gives CDR1 SGHVS, CDR2 FQNEAQ. The CDR3 region has the DNA TGTGCCAGCAGCTTATACGGAAACACTGAAGCTTTCTTT. It translates to CASSLYGNTEAFF.

The chain links TRBV4-2 to TRBJ2-5; D is possibly TRBD2 (6 bases). The ends were cut back, 3 bases at V and 5 bases at J, with 25 bases in the middle. There are 18 residues in the CDR3. Germline V CDR1 and CDR2: LGHNA, YNFKEQ. The CDR3 DNA follows: TGTGCCAGCAGCCAGACAACCAACCTAGCGCTACCCCGGGAGACCCAGTACTTC. Encoded protein: CASSQTTNLALPRETQYF.

The chain combines TRBV9 with TRBJ2-7; 8 nucleotides align to TRBD2. Trimming removed 3 bases from V and 2 bases from J; junction bases left unmatched: 4. This CDR3 spans 14 amino acids. Germline CDR1 reads SGDLS; CDR2 reads YYNGEE. The CDR3 sequence is CASSEAGVPYEQYF. CDR3 DNA sequence: TGTGCCAGCAGCGAAGCGGGAGTTCCCTACGAGCAGTACTTC.

This clonotype showed up many times. This rearrangement joins TRBV27 to TRBJ2-1, with a weak D call TRBD2 (5 bases). The tail of the sequence fits TRBJ2-7 better, so the J call may be wrong. This CDR3 has 14 residues. Germline CDR1 MNHEY, CDR2 SMNVEV (reference sequence). CDR3 loop: CASSLGGSYNEQYF. The DNA for the CDR3 is TGTGCCAGCAGTTTGGGCGGGTCCTACAATGAGCAGTACTTC.

The chain employs TRBV27 and TRBJ2-2; TRBD1 is a possible D gene (6 bases). Germline V gives CDR1 MNHEY, CDR2 SMNVEV (reference sequence). The CDR3 extends over 16 amino acids. With 5 bases removed from V and 7 bases from J, the gap between germline ends came to 20 bases. CDR3 sequence: CASSRVMTGTNGELFF. The CDR3 DNA reads as TGTGCCAGCAGTCGCGTGATGACAGGAACGAACGGGGAGCTGTTTTTT.

The gene calls are TRBV20-1 and TRBJ1-1; 7 positions match TRBD1. Germline V lookup: CDR1 DFQATT, CDR2 SNEGSKA (reference sequence). The ends lost 5 bases at V and 11 bases at J; junction bases unmatched: 8. This CDR3 region has 11 residues. This CDR3 is CSAPYRGNAFF. CDR3 in DNA: TGCAGTGCTCCATACAGGGGCAATGCTTTCTTT.

The rearrangement uses TRBV2 and TRBJ1-2; no firm D call. The CDR3 covers 12 residues. Trimming took off 3 bases at V and 6 bases at J, with 8 bases between the two ends. Germline CDR1 SNHLY, CDR2 FYNNEI. The CDR3 bases are TGTGCCAGCAGTGAGGGCGTAGATGGCTACACCTTC. Protein product: CASSEGVDGYTF.

In the case of this clonotype: At one boundary the junction diverges from the germline segment, which might be a read error. V and J are TRBV2 and TRBJ2-1; D is undetermined. This CDR3 has 15 amino acids. Per the germline V gene, CDR1 is SNHLY and CDR2 is FYNNEI. The CDR3 DNA reads TGCGCCAGCAGTGGTAGAACCAGCTCCTACAATGAGCAGTTCTTC. This codes for CASSGRTSSYNEQFF.

Only one count was recorded for this clonotype. The V and J genes are TRBV6-2 or TRBV6-3 and TRBJ2-3, with D possibly matching TRBD1 (6 bases). This CDR3 has 14 amino acids. V shed 6 bases and J shed 0 bases, with 10 bases lying between them. The germline V gene has CDR1 MNHEY and CDR2 SVGEGT. The CDR3: CASRGHRSTDTQYF. The CDR3 coding sequence is TGTGCCAGCAGGGGACATCGAAGCACAGATACGCAGTATTTT.

The chain has TRBV28 and TRBJ1-2; TRBD1 is a possible D gene (6 bases). The length of the CDR3 is 13 residues. In germline, CDR1 is MDHEN, CDR2 SYDVKM. The V and J ends lost 3 bases and 3 bases respectively, with 8 bases between them. CDR3 sequence: CASSFGQYYGYTF. The CDR3 bases are TGTGCCAGCAGTTTTGGACAGTACTATGGCTACACCTTC.

In DNA, the CDR3 is TGTGCCAGCAGCGAGGACAGGGGGCAACCCTATGAGCAGTTCTTC. Its translation: CASSEDRGQPYEQFF. The rearrangement joins TRBV9 to TRBJ2-1; TRBD1 agrees at 11 bases. The CDR3 consists of 15 residues. Germline V gene data show CDR1 as SGDLS and CDR2 as YYNGEE. V shed 3 bases and J 8 bases; nucleotides not matched to a gene: 7.

The V and J genes are TRBV7-2 and TRBJ2-5; the D gene is possibly TRBD2 (5 bases). The CDR3 extends over 14 amino acids. The V end lost 1 base, the J end lost 3 bases, and 9 bases lay between the germline ends. Germline V CDR1 and CDR2: SGHTA, FQGNSA. CDR3 loop: CASSLGAAEETQYF. In DNA, the CDR3 is TGTGCCAGCAGCTTAGGAGCGGCCGAAGAGACCCAGTACTTC.

The chain recombines TRBV25-1 with TRBJ1-4; D call uncertain. The CDR3 runs 13 residues. Germline V gene data show CDR1 as MGHDK and CDR2 as SYGVNS. Trimming took 7 bases from V and 10 from J, leaving 16 bases between them. CDR3 DNA: TGTGCCAGCACCCCGGGGTTGGGCGGAAAACTGTTTTTT. Translation: CASTPGLGGKLFF.

This clonotype was observed a handful of times. The rearrangement links TRBV6-5 to TRBJ2-7; 7 nucleotides align to TRBD1. Trimming took 0 bases from V and 3 from J; bases not matched to a gene: 5. Germline V lookup: CDR1 MNHEY, CDR2 SVGAGI. The CDR3 spans 15 residues. The CDR3 here is CASSYSGTAVYEQYF. The CDR3 DNA follows: TGTGCCAGCAGTTACTCCGGGACAGCTGTCTACGAGCAGTACTTC.